Described below is a single T cell receptor beta chain sequence and its context. This clone was recorded a few times. Its antigen target is currently unknown. No per-base quality is available; no much larger clone lies one base away. This sample was included in a study of OX40 agonist ivuxolimab in advanced cancers. Regarding the research as a whole: The costimulatory receptor OX40 (CD134) was targeted by ivuxolimab, a fully human IgG2 agonistic monoclonal antibody. Intravenous ivuxolimab was administered to patients every 2 weeks at six dose levels: 0.01, 0.1, 0.3, 1.5, 3 and 10 mg/kg. Of the approximately 50 dose-escalation patients, hepatocellular carcinoma was present in 19, melanoma in around 15, renal cell carcinoma in 9 and head and neck cancer in 9. In the dose-escalation cohort, 75% to 85% of patients were male, and the mean age was approximately 60 years with a range of about 23 to 79. Patients were allowed to have had prior anti-PD-1, anti-PD-L1 or anti-CTLA-4 therapy, and around 37% of the dose-escalation patients had previously received checkpoint inhibitors. Partial responses occurred in three dose-escalation patients: two with cutaneous melanoma and one with hepatocellular carcinoma. The purpose of peripheral TCRbeta sequencing was to test whether ivuxolimab changed TCR sequence diversity and led to clonal T-cell expansion. The paper describes the monotherapy dose-escalation part (N of about 52 patients) of the phase I trial of ivuxolimab.

To sequence the TCRbeta CDR3 region, genomic DNA was isolated from the sorted cells. TCRbeta CDR3 regions were sequenced using the immunoSEQ Assay. Not all clones reach the TCRdb copy of this immuneACCESS table, which keeps in-frame sequences only. Checked studies attribute under half of the gap to unresolved V genes and leave the rest unexplained. The sample contains 65,000 to 90,000 clones, 75% to 90% of them found a single time. Jointly, the top ten make up 9.5% to 12% of the sample. The trial excluded patients who had a history of autoimmune disease or were on systemic immunosuppression. In every dose cohort, peripheral blood was drawn for TCR sequencing at baseline, cycle 4 day 1, and cycle 7 day 1. Samples were obtained from an open-label, multicenter, first-in-human phase I dose-escalation trial of ivuxolimab. Adults with locally advanced or metastatic head and neck squamous cell, hepatocellular, melanoma or renal cell carcinoma were enrolled in the trial. CD4+ and CD8+ T cells were sorted separately from peripheral blood before TCR sequencing.

Findings and caveats that apply to the study as a whole: On average, CD8+ T cells showed more expanded clones than CD4+ T cells after ivuxolimab. The antigen specificity of the clonally expanded peripheral T cells was not determined. In partial responders in the 0.1-3.0 mg/kg groups, normalized peripheral clonal expansion was found to be among the lowest, especially among CD8+ T cells. At doses of 0.1 to 3.0 mg/kg, clonal expansion of both CD4+ and CD8+ blood T cells was observed from baseline to week 6. Low levels of normalized T-cell clonal expansion were also seen in some patients who did not respond.

The CDR3 goes from the cysteine to the phenylalanine over 12 residues. Only the CDR3 portion is preserved as DNA: 36 bases, with reading frame beginning at the first base. Via the germline V gene (reference sequence), CDR1 is MNHNY and CDR2 SVGAGI. The germline ends are 5 bases apart after V is trimmed by 5 bases and J by 2 bases. The sequences come from CD4+ or CD8+ T cells sorted from blood, collected in a trial of the OX40 agonist ivuxolimab. Recombination joined TRBV6-6 with TRBJ2-3; no D gene can be assigned with confidence. The sequence was collected from an adult with an advanced solid tumor such as melanoma, head and neck, liver or kidney cancer. The sequenced DNA: TGTGCCAGCAGTCCGAACACAGATACGCAGTATTTT. It is translated as CASSPNTDTQYF.